The rows below give T cell receptor beta chains drawn from one sample of a study of T cells after yellow fever vaccination. TCRdb redid the calling of the 5' RACE reads with MiXCR, one entry per CDR3 protein. The table includes hundreds of thousands of distinct CDR3 sequences, around an eighth detected once. Sequencing was performed on PBMCs, taken on the day of the yellow fever booster vaccination. These receptors originate from a man in his thirties or forties who received the YFV17D yellow fever vaccine. The CDR3 runs from the conserved cysteine through the conserved F or W. Each record gives: CDR3 length, J gene, V gene, CDR3 protein.

cdr3_length: 15; j_call: TRBJ2-5; v_call: TRBV14; cdr3_aa: CASSQGSLAGETQYF
cdr3_length: 15; j_call: TRBJ2-7; v_call: TRBV5-1; cdr3_aa: CASSLGGVLSYEQYF
cdr3_length: 15; j_call: TRBJ2-4; v_call: TRBV9; cdr3_aa: CASSSRPVSWDIQYF
cdr3_length: 13; j_call: TRBJ1-5; v_call: TRBV30; cdr3_aa: CAWSVGGNQPQHF
cdr3_length: 10; j_call: TRBJ2-1; v_call: TRBV29-1; cdr3_aa: CSSSGDEQFF
cdr3_length: 13; j_call: TRBJ2-4; v_call: TRBV10-3; cdr3_aa: CAIRGGEENIQYF
cdr3_length: 14; j_call: TRBJ2-4; v_call: TRBV7-8; cdr3_aa: CASSLSGQGNIQYF
cdr3_length: 17; j_call: TRBJ2-6; v_call: TRBV28; cdr3_aa: CASSIDSLVAGANVLTF
cdr3_length: 14; j_call: TRBJ2-7; v_call: TRBV6-4; cdr3_aa: CASIPGGLAYEQYF
cdr3_length: 14; j_call: TRBJ1-5; v_call: TRBV20-1; cdr3_aa: CSAREGTGNQPQHF
cdr3_length: 16; j_call: TRBJ2-1; v_call: TRBV6-2/TRBV6-3; cdr3_aa: CASSYSATGSWNEQFF
cdr3_length: 14; j_call: TRBJ2-1; v_call: TRBV7-3; cdr3_aa: CASSSGTAHNEQFF
cdr3_length: 13; j_call: TRBJ2-7; v_call: TRBV5-4; cdr3_aa: CASTGALGHEQYF
cdr3_length: 18; j_call: TRBJ2-2; v_call: TRBV7-8; cdr3_aa: CASSLRLAGIKNTGELFF
cdr3_length: 21; j_call: TRBJ2-7; v_call: TRBV11-1; cdr3_aa: CASSLVRLSATGLAGVYEQYF
cdr3_length: 16; j_call: TRBJ1-1; v_call: TRBV5-6; cdr3_aa: CASSWGTGLGVTEAFF
cdr3_length: 16; j_call: TRBJ2-1; v_call: TRBV20-1; cdr3_aa: CSARDRLAGAYNEQFF
cdr3_length: 16; j_call: TRBJ2-3; v_call: TRBV29-1; cdr3_aa: CSAVASGSSSTDTQYF
cdr3_length: 15; j_call: TRBJ1-3; v_call: TRBV7-6; cdr3_aa: CASSLVPGQGNTIYF
cdr3_length: 14; j_call: TRBJ2-6; v_call: TRBV23-1; cdr3_aa: CASRRNSGANVLTF
cdr3_length: 16; j_call: TRBJ2-3; v_call: TRBV7-9; cdr3_aa: CASSSGRDISTDTQYF
cdr3_length: 11; j_call: TRBJ1-1; v_call: TRBV3-1; cdr3_aa: CASSQDRGIFF
cdr3_length: 14; j_call: TRBJ2-2; v_call: TRBV29-1; cdr3_aa: CSVHHSTNTGELFF
cdr3_length: 12; j_call: TRBJ1-6; v_call: TRBV12-3/TRBV12-4; cdr3_aa: CASSDTRSPLHF
cdr3_length: 15; j_call: TRBJ1-2; v_call: TRBV6-2/TRBV6-3; cdr3_aa: CASSYGAGTVGGYTF
cdr3_length: 16; j_call: TRBJ1-4; v_call: TRBV4-1; cdr3_aa: CASSRQGSATNEKLFF
cdr3_length: 15; j_call: TRBJ2-5; v_call: TRBV5-6; cdr3_aa: CASSLGVTGEETQYF
cdr3_length: 13; j_call: TRBJ2-7; v_call: TRBV20-1; cdr3_aa: CSARSGRGYEQYF
cdr3_length: 15; j_call: TRBJ2-5; v_call: TRBV7-6; cdr3_aa: CASSLLTIKQETQYF
cdr3_length: 14; j_call: TRBJ1-5; v_call: TRBV20-1; cdr3_aa: CSARRQGPGQPQHF
cdr3_length: 15; j_call: TRBJ2-7; v_call: TRBV6-1; cdr3_aa: CASSVTSGSTYEQYF
cdr3_length: 14; j_call: TRBJ2-7; v_call: TRBV20-1; cdr3_aa: CSAPASGRPYEQYF
cdr3_length: 13; j_call: TRBJ2-2; v_call: TRBV20-1; cdr3_aa: CSARLGGAGELFF
cdr3_length: 16; j_call: TRBJ2-1; v_call: TRBV20-1; cdr3_aa: CCARVRSTDSYNEQFF
cdr3_length: 15; j_call: TRBJ2-1; v_call: TRBV28; cdr3_aa: CASSSGTGGRNEQFF
cdr3_length: 15; j_call: TRBJ2-7; v_call: TRBV12-3/TRBV12-4; cdr3_aa: CASSDGPGGRYEQYF
cdr3_length: 13; j_call: TRBJ1-1; v_call: TRBV27; cdr3_aa: CASSLSLNTEAFF
cdr3_length: 21; j_call: TRBJ2-3; v_call: TRBV20-1; cdr3_aa: CSARVRADKPARLVRTDTQYF
cdr3_length: 15; j_call: TRBJ2-7; v_call: TRBV7-6; cdr3_aa: CASSLGPSQGSEQYF
cdr3_length: 13; j_call: TRBJ1-5; v_call: TRBV2; cdr3_aa: CASAGTGDQPQHF
cdr3_length: 14; j_call: TRBJ2-3; v_call: TRBV20-1; cdr3_aa: CSARLTRNTDTQYF
cdr3_length: 13; j_call: TRBJ1-1; v_call: TRBV7-2; cdr3_aa: CASAGGLNTEAFF
cdr3_length: 14; j_call: TRBJ2-7; v_call: TRBV9; cdr3_aa: CPSSVDGTDYEQYF
cdr3_length: 13; j_call: TRBJ2-7; v_call: TRBV27; cdr3_aa: CASSSREFYEQYF
cdr3_length: 19; j_call: TRBJ2-7; v_call: TRBV6-2/TRBV6-3; cdr3_aa: CASSYSILRGIAETYEQYF
cdr3_length: 16; j_call: TRBJ2-3; v_call: TRBV5-4; cdr3_aa: CASSPRRGSVTDTQYF
cdr3_length: 20; j_call: TRBJ2-7; v_call: TRBV20-1; cdr3_aa: CSARGPRGVPVAREWYEQYF
cdr3_length: 12; j_call: TRBJ2-5; v_call: TRBV29-1; cdr3_aa: CSVYRGDETQYF
cdr3_length: 14; j_call: TRBJ2-1; v_call: TRBV29-1; cdr3_aa: CSVEGGSRDNEQFF
cdr3_length: 13; j_call: TRBJ2-5; v_call: TRBV18; cdr3_aa: CASSFTSVETQYF
cdr3_length: 15; j_call: TRBJ1-5; v_call: TRBV19; cdr3_aa: CASRHEAYSNQPQHF
cdr3_length: 15; j_call: TRBJ1-1; v_call: TRBV7-9; cdr3_aa: CASSDVAVMNTEAFF
cdr3_length: 17; j_call: TRBJ2-7; v_call: TRBV23-1; cdr3_aa: CASSQSVPGPGGYEQYF
cdr3_length: 14; j_call: TRBJ1-3; v_call: TRBV5-1; cdr3_aa: CASSVQGFTDTIYF
cdr3_length: 15; j_call: TRBJ2-1; v_call: TRBV25-1; cdr3_aa: CASSKSSGSRGEQFF
cdr3_length: 16; j_call: TRBJ2-7; v_call: TRBV4-3; cdr3_aa: CASSQDSRERGDEQYF